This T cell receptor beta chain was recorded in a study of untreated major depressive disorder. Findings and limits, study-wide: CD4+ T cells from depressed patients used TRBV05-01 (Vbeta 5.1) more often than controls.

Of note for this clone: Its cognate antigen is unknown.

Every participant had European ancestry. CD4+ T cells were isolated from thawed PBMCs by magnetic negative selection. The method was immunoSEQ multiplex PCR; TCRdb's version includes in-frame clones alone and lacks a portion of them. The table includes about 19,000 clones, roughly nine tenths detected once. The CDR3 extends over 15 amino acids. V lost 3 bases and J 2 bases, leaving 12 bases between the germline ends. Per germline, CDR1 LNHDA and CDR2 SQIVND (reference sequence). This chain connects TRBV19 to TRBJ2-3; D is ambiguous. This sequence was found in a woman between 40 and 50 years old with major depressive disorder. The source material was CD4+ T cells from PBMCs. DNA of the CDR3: TGTGCCAGTAGTATTGGGTTAGCCATCACAGATACGCAGTATTTT. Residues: CASSIGLAITDTQYF.